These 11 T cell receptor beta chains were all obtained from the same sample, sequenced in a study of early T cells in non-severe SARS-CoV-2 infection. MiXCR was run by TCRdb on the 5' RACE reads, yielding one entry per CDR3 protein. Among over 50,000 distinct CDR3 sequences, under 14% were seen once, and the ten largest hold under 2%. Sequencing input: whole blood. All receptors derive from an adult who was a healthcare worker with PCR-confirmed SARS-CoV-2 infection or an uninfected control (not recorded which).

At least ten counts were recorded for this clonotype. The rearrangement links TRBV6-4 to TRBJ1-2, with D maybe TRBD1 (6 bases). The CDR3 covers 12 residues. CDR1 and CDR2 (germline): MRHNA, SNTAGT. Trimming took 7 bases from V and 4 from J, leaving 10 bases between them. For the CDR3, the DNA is TGTGCCAGCACTCGGACAGTCTATGGCTACACCTTC. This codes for CASTRTVYGYTF.

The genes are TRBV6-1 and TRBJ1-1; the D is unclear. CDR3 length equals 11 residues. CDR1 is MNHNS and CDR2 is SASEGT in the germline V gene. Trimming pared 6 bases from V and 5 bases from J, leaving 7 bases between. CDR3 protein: CASRTYTEAFF. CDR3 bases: TGTGCCAGCAGAACTTATACTGAAGCTTTCTTT.

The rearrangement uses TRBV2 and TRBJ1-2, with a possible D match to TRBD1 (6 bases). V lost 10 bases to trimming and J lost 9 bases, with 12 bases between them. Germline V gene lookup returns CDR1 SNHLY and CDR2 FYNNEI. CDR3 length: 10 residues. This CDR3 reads CANPTGSYTF. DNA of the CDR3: TGTGCCAATCCGACAGGCAGCTACACCTTC.

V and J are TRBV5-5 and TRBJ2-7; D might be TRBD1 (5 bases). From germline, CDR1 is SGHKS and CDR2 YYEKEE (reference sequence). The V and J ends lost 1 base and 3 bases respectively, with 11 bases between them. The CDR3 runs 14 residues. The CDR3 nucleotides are TGTGCCAGCAGCTTGCAGGGTTGGAGCTACGAGCAGTACTTC. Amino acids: CASSLQGWSYEQYF. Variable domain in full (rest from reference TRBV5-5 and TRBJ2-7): DAGVTQSPTHLIKTRGQQVTLRCSPISGHKSVSWYQQVLGQGPQFIFQYYEKEERGRGNFPDRFSARQFPNYSSELNVNALLLGDSALYLCASSLQGWSYEQYFGPGTRLTVT.

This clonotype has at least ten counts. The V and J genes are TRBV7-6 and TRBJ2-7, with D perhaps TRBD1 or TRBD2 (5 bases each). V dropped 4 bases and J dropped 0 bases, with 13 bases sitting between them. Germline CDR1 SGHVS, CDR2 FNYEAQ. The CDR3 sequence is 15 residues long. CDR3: CASSSGDGSSYEQYF. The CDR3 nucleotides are TGTGCCAGCAGCTCTGGGGACGGAAGCTCCTACGAGCAGTACTTC. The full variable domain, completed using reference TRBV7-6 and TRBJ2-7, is GAGVSQSPRYKVTKRGQDVALRCDPISGHVSLYWYRQALGQGPEFLTYFNYEAQQDKSGLPNDRFSAERPEGSISTLTIQRTEQRDSAMYRCASSSGDGSSYEQYFGPGTRLTVT.

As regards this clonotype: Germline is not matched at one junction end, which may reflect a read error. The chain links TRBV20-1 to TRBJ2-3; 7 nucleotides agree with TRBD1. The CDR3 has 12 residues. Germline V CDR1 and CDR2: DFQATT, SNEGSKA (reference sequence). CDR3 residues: CSARDSRDTQYF. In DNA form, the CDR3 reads TGCAGTGCCCGGGACAGTCGGGATACGCAGTACTTT.

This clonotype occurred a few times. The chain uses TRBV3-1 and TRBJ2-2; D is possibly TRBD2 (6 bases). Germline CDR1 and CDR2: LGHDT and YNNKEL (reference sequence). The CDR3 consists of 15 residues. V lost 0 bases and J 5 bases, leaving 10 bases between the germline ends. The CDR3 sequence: CASSQERGVTGELFF. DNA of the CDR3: TGTGCCAGCAGCCAAGAACGCGGGGTTACCGGGGAGCTGTTTTTT.

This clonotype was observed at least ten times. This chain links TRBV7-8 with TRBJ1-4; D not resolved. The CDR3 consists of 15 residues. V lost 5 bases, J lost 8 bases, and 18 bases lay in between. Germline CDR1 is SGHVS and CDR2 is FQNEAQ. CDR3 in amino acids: CASSPQGRAEEKLFF. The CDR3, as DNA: TGTGCCAGCAGCCCGCAAGGGCGGGCCGAAGAAAAACTGTTTTTT. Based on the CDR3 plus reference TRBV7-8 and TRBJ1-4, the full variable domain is GAGVSQSPRYKVAKRGQDVALRCDPISGHVSLFWYQQALGQGPEFLTYFQNEAQLDKSGLPSDRFFAERPEGSVSTLKIQRTQQEDSAVYLCASSPQGRAEEKLFFGSGTQLSVL.

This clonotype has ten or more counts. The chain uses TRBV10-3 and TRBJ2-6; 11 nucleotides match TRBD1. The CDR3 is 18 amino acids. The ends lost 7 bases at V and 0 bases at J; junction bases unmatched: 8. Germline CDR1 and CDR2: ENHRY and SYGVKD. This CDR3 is CAITGYGTGGSGANVLTF. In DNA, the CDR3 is TGTGCCATCACGGGGTACGGGACAGGGGGCTCTGGGGCCAACGTCCTGACTTTC.

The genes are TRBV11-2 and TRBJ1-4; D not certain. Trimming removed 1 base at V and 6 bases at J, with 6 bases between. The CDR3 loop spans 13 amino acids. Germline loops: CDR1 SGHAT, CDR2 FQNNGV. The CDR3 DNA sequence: TGTGCCAGCAGCTTAGGTTTACATGAAAAACTGTTTTTT. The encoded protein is CASSLGLHEKLFF. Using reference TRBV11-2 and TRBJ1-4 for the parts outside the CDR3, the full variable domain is EAGVAQSPRYKIIEKRQSVAFWCNPISGHATLYWYQQILGQGPKLLIQFQNNGVVDDSQLPKDRFSAERLKGVDSTLKIQPAKLEDSAVYLCASSLGLHEKLFFGSGTQLSVL.

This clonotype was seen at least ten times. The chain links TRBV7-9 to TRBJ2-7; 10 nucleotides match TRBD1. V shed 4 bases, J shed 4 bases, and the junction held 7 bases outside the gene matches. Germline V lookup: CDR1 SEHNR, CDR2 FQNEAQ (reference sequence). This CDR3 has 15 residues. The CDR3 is CASSWGQGTMYEQYF. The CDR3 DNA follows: TGTGCCAGCAGCTGGGGACAGGGGACTATGTACGAGCAGTACTTC. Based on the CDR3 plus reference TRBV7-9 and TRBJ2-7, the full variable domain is DTGVSQNPRHKITKRGQNVTFRCDPISEHNRLYWYRQTLGQGPEFLTYFQNEAQLEKSRLLSDRFSAERPKGSFSTLEIQRTEQGDSAMYLCASSWGQGTMYEQYFGPGTRLTVT.